These 23 T cell receptor beta chains came from one sample sequenced in a study of blood T cell repertoires in COVID-19. Libraries were prepared by immunoSEQ multiplex PCR; TCRdb keeps only in-frame clonotypes and omits some of them. Of some 80,000 clones listed, 70% to 80% are singletons. The sample consisted of peripheral blood. Receptors were obtained from a woman older than 75 with active or convalescent COVID-19.

The chain's CDR3 is CASSSLTTSGYEQYF. CDR3 bases: TGTGCCAGCAGCAGTCTTACGACTAGCGGTTACGAGCAGTACTTC. The chain uses TRBV5-4 and TRBJ2-7; 9 positions match TRBD2. V shed 4 bases and J 4 bases; nucleotides not matched to a gene: 9. The CDR3 spans 15 residues. Germline V gene sequence: CDR1 SGHNT, CDR2 YYREEE (reference sequence).

The chain links TRBV20-1 to TRBJ2-7; 11 positions match TRBD1. V shed 6 bases, J shed 4 bases, and the junction held 11 bases outside the gene matches. Germline CDR1 and CDR2: DFQATT and SNEGSKA (reference sequence). CDR3 length: 15 residues. Here the CDR3 reads CSASNPGQGGYEQYF. For the CDR3, the DNA is TGCAGTGCAAGTAACCCGGGACAGGGGGGATACGAGCAGTACTTC.

In this sample, this clone turned up a few times. V and J are TRBV19 and TRBJ1-1; TRBD1 matches at 7 bases. This CDR3 region has 14 residues. Germline V gene sequence: CDR1 LNHDA, CDR2 SQIVND (reference sequence). With 9 bases clipped from V and 1 base from J, the junction kept 8 bases outside the gene matches. The CDR3 sequence: CASHRGQPNTEAFF. CDR3 DNA sequence: TGTGCCAGCCATAGGGGACAGCCGAACACTGAAGCTTTCTTT.

The rearrangement links TRBV10-3 to TRBJ2-5; 7 bases fit TRBD2. The ends lost 2 bases at V and 2 bases at J; junction bases unmatched: 5. The CDR3 totals 15 residues. CDR1 and CDR2 from the germline V gene are ENHRY and SYGVKD. Written as DNA, the CDR3 is TGTGCCATCAGTGAGACTAGCGTTAGACAAGAGACCCAGTACTTC. It translates to CAISETSVRQETQYF.

In DNA, the CDR3 is TGTGCCAGCAGCCCCCGGCCTACAGCCGGGGAGCTGTTTTTT. Translating gives CASSPRPTAGELFF. The chain recombines TRBV6-5 with TRBJ2-2; D is uncertain. Germline assignment: CDR1 MNHEY and CDR2 SVGAGI. Trimming stripped 6 bases from V and 6 bases from J, with 14 bases between. CDR3 length equals 14 residues.

The V call is TRBV18, the J call TRBJ1-1; 7 bases align to TRBD1. V was pared by 3 bases and J by 4 bases, with 5 bases of the junction left unmatched. The germline CDR1 and CDR2 sequences are KGHSH and LQKENI. There are 14 residues in the CDR3. The CDR3 DNA is TGTGCCAGCTCACCCAATACAGGGGTCACTGAAGCTTTCTTT. As protein: CASSPNTGVTEAFF.

This chain joins TRBV9 and TRBJ2-5, with TRBD1 matching 7 bases. The V segment lost 4 bases and the J segment 7 bases; nucleotides outside the gene matches: 1. CDR3 length: 11 amino acids. Germline V gene data show CDR1 as SGDLS and CDR2 as YYNGEE. The CDR3 DNA reads TGTGCCAGCAGCCCAGGGGGGACCCAGTACTTC. Residues: CASSPGGTQYF.

This rearrangement joins TRBV5-5 to TRBJ2-4; the D gene is possibly TRBD1 (6 bases). The germline CDR1 and CDR2 sequences are SGHKS and YYEKEE (reference sequence). The V gene lost 0 bases and the J gene lost 3 bases, with 10 bases spanning the gap. The CDR3 sequence is 15 residues long. The CDR3 region has the DNA TGTGCCAGCAGCTTGGGACAGGTACTCAAAAACATTCAGTACTTC. This gives the protein CASSLGQVLKNIQYF.

This clone appeared a single time. This chain links TRBV7-8 with TRBJ1-5; D might be TRBD1 (6 bases). The V end lost 5 bases, the J end lost 4 bases, and 15 bases lay between the germline ends. There are 15 residues in the CDR3. Germline V lookup: CDR1 SGHVS, CDR2 FQNEAQ. The CDR3: CASSPRTVQNQPQHF. CDR3 DNA: TGTGCCAGCAGCCCTAGGACAGTGCAGAATCAGCCCCAGCATTTT.

The rearrangement uses TRBV30 and TRBJ1-5, with no clear D. CDR3 length: 15 amino acids. Germline-derived CDR1 and CDR2 are GTSNPN and SVGIG (reference sequence). V shed 3 bases and J shed 2 bases, with 14 bases lying between them. CDR3 loop: CAWSQADWGNQPQHF. The CDR3 DNA reads TGTGCCTGGAGCCAGGCGGACTGGGGCAATCAGCCCCAGCATTTT. The full variable domain, with the rest looked up from reference TRBV30 and TRBJ1-5, is SQTIHQWPATLVQPVGSPLSLECTVEGTSNPNLYWYRQAAGRGLQLLFYSVGIGQISSEVPQNLSASRPQDRQFILSSKKLLLSDSGFYLCAWSQADWGNQPQHFGDGTRLSIL.

The chain links TRBV18 to TRBJ2-7, with TRBD1 identical over 8 bases. Germline V gives CDR1 KGHSH, CDR2 LQKENI. This CDR3 spans 15 amino acids. V trimming: 3 bases; J trimming: 0 bases; junction bases outside the gene matches: 4. The chain's CDR3 is CASSPGDRSSYEQYF. In nucleotides, the CDR3 is TGTGCCAGCTCACCCGGGGACAGGAGCTCCTACGAGCAGTACTTC.

The CDR3 nucleotides read TGTGCCAGCAGCTTAGGAGCGGATAGAAGCACAGATACGCAGTATTTT. Translation gives CASSLGADRSTDTQYF. V usage is TRBV11-2 and J usage is TRBJ2-3, with D perhaps TRBD2 (5 bases). Per the germline V gene, CDR1 is SGHAT and CDR2 is FQNNGV. Trimming removed 1 base at V and 0 bases at J, with 11 bases between. CDR3 length: 16 amino acids.

The chain uses TRBV20-1 and TRBJ2-3, with D perhaps matching TRBD1 (6 bases). The CDR3 extends over 16 amino acids. CDR1 DFQATT and CDR2 SNEGSKA come from the germline V gene (reference sequence). V was clipped by 3 bases and J by 0 bases, with 16 bases between them. This CDR3 reads CSASMATGTSTDTQYF. The CDR3 nucleotides are TGCAGTGCTAGTATGGCGACAGGTACTAGCACAGATACGCAGTATTTT.

CDR3 bases: TGTGCCAGCTCGACGCCGGGAGAGACCCAGTACTTC. This codes for CASSTPGETQYF. This chain joins TRBV18 and TRBJ2-5, with no clear D. The CDR3 is 12 residues long. Germline values: CDR1 KGHSH, CDR2 LQKENI. V lost 6 bases, J lost 4 bases, and 9 bases lay in between. Complete variable domain (other parts from reference TRBV18 and TRBJ2-5): NAGVMQNPRHLVRRRGQEARLRCSPMKGHSHVYWYRQLPEEGLKFMVYLQKENIIDESGMPKERFSAEFPKEGPSILRIQQVVRGDSAAYFCASSTPGETQYFGPGTRLLVL.

J is TRBJ2-3 and V is TRBV4-3; 9 nucleotides match TRBD2. The CDR3 is 18 amino acids. The junction had 12 bases not matched to a gene; V was cut back by 2 bases and J by 3 bases. CDR1 is LGHNA and CDR2 is YSLEER in the germline V gene. The CDR3: CASSQSLGRGGQTDTQYF. CDR3 coding DNA: TGCGCCAGCAGCCAATCTCTGGGGCGGGGGGGCCAAACAGATACGCAGTATTTT.

The V gene is TRBV13, the J gene TRBJ1-1; 7 nucleotides line up with TRBD1. The V and J ends lost 5 bases and 10 bases, in that order; junction bases with no gene match: 4. CDR1 and CDR2 from the germline V gene are PRHDT and FYEKMQ (reference sequence). This CDR3 has 11 residues. CDR3 in DNA: TGTGCCAGCAGCAACTCAGGGGGAGCTTTCTTT. Encoded protein: CASSNSGGAFF.

The genes are TRBV28 and TRBJ2-7; 7 bases align to TRBD2. The germline V gene encodes CDR1 MDHEN and CDR2 SYDVKM. J lost 2 bases, V lost 2 bases, and 3 bases had no gene match. There are 14 residues in the CDR3. The CDR3 is CASSLVGGPYEQYF. CDR3 coding DNA: TGTGCCAGCAGTTTAGTGGGAGGGCCCTACGAGCAGTACTTC. Filled out from reference TRBV28 and TRBJ2-7, the complete variable domain reads DVKVTQSSRYLVKRTGEKVFLECVQDMDHENMFWYRQDPGLGLRLIYFSYDVKMKEKGDIPEGYSVSREKKERFSLILESASTNQTSMYLCASSLVGGPYEQYFGPGTRLTVT.

The V and J genes are TRBV1 and TRBJ2-5; TRBD2 is taken as the D call from the table, unchecked against the DNA. TRBV1 is deemed a pseudogene. This CDR3 has 18 residues. CDR3 sequence reads: CTSSLQVIAGGRGETQYF. CDR3 DNA: TGCACCAGCAGCCTCCAAGTAATAGCGGGGGGGCGAGGGGAGACCCAGTACTTC.

The chain carries TRBV5-1 and TRBJ1-4, with D possibly being TRBD1 (5 bases). Trimming removed 2 bases at V and 6 bases at J, with 11 bases between. Germline-derived CDR1 and CDR2 are SGHRS and YFSETQ. The CDR3 runs 14 residues. The CDR3 sequence: CASSFSRGDEKLFF. The CDR3 region has the DNA TGCGCCAGCAGCTTTTCGCGGGGGGATGAAAAACTGTTTTTT.

The chain is built from TRBV29-1 and TRBJ2-2; TRBD1 might be the D (6 bases). The CDR3 loop spans 13 amino acids. Germline-derived CDR1 and CDR2 are SQVTM and ANQGSEA. V lost 7 bases and J 7 bases, leaving 16 bases between the germline ends. The CDR3 DNA follows: TGCAGCGCTTATAAGACAGGACACGGGGAGCTGTTTTTT. Amino acids: CSAYKTGHGELFF.

This clone has a single count. The chain has TRBV18 and TRBJ2-5; 7 bases are a match to TRBD1. The CDR3 length is 16 residues. The germline V gene has CDR1 KGHSH and CDR2 LQKENI. V gave up 1 base and J gave up 3 bases; unmatched junction bases: 8. CDR3 DNA sequence: TGTGCCAGCTCACCACGGACAGGCGTCGTGGAAGAGACCCAGTACTTC. This codes for CASSPRTGVVEETQYF.

This clone has only a few counts. The rearrangement joins TRBV5-5 to TRBJ2-7; 9 nucleotides line up with TRBD1. Germline trimming cut 4 bases from V and 4 bases from J; bases unmatched to any gene: 6. The CDR3 consists of 14 residues. Germline V gives CDR1 SGHKS, CDR2 YYEKEE (reference sequence). CDR3 residues: CASSRRGQGYEQYF. CDR3 in DNA: TGTGCCAGCAGCCGCCGGGGACAGGGTTACGAGCAGTACTTC. Using reference TRBV5-5 and TRBJ2-7 for the parts outside the CDR3, the full variable domain is DAGVTQSPTHLIKTRGQQVTLRCSPISGHKSVSWYQQVLGQGPQFIFQYYEKEERGRGNFPDRFSARQFPNYSSELNVNALLLGDSALYLCASSRRGQGYEQYFGPGTRLTVT.

V gene TRBV4-1 combines with J gene TRBJ1-2, with D unclear. The CDR3 sequence is 16 residues long. Per the germline V gene, CDR1 is MGHRA and CDR2 is YSYEKL. The V and J ends lost 0 bases and 5 bases respectively, with 16 bases between them. The CDR3 reads CASSQEPPEAIYGYTF. Written as DNA, the CDR3 is TGCGCCAGCAGCCAAGAACCGCCCGAGGCCATATATGGCTACACCTTC.